The TCR beta chain under discussion was sequenced for a study of blood T cell repertoires in COVID-19. Looking at the study overall: COVID-19 samples from acute and convalescent phases originated in the United States, Italy and Spain.

Data came from immunoSEQ multiplex PCR; TCRdb stores just in-frame clones and leaves some out. Of tens of thousands of clones listed, 84% are singletons. Germline CDR1 LGHNT, CDR2 FRNRAP. Losses at the gene ends were 1 base for V and 7 bases for J; bases not matched to a gene: 3. The CDR3 covers 16 residues. J is TRBJ2-1 and V is TRBV12-5, with 14 positions matching TRBD2. Input material: peripheral blood. This receptor was identified in a man in his fifties or sixties with acute or convalescent COVID-19. The CDR3: CASGLGGLAGVNEQFF. The DNA of the CDR3 is TGTGCTAGTGGTTTGGGGGGACTAGCGGGAGTAAATGAGCAGTTCTTC.